This T cell receptor (beta chain) is drawn from a study of patients and donors after allogeneic stem cell transplantation. One entry per CDR3 protein, called by TCRdb with MiXCR from the RT-PCR reads. The sample has about 230,000 distinct CDR3 sequences, 13% to 15% seen once. This CDR3 spans 11 amino acids. Germline CDR1 is LGHNT and CDR2 is FRNRAP. V was trimmed by 6 bases and J by 4 bases, leaving 4 bases between them. The sample was blood, either unsorted or a sorted T cell fraction (not recorded which). The gene calls are TRBV12-5 and TRBJ1-5; D is unresolved. The sequence was collected from a human donor who was either an allogeneic HSCT recipient or a stem cell or donor lymphocyte infusion donor (not recorded which). It is not recorded whose cells these are; they may come from a transplant donor. The CDR3 spells CASGVNQPQHF. Here the CDR3 DNA reads TGTGCTAGTGGGGTGAATCAGCCCCAGCATTTT.